The subject of this entry is one TCR beta chain. It has no known antigen specificity. Base qualities are not provided; no much larger clone lies one nucleotide away. What the time point label conveys for this sample: week 3, after first cycle of checkpoint inhibitor. Blood samples were taken before treatment (T0) and at week 3 (W3), following the first cycle of checkpoint blockade. Except for two patients with rapid clinical progression, response was assessed 12 weeks after the first infusion by RECIST 1.1; disease control meant complete response, partial response or stable disease. Patients with prior systemic cancer treatment, concomitant immunosuppressant therapy or synchronous other active malignancies were excluded. Bulk PBMC and plasma cell-free DNA were both sequenced for TCR beta so that circulating cells and T cell turnover could be tracked. Lymphoprep and SepMate tubes were used to isolate PBMC from blood, and red cell lysis was then performed. QIAamp DNA Blood Mini kits were used to extract DNA from PBMC and from sorted T cell subsets.

For every bulk PBMC sample, a fixed 350 ng of DNA was loaded. The immunoSEQ TCRb Assay kit was used according to manufacturer instructions to amplify TCR beta CDR3 sequences from genomic DNA. The KAPA Library Quantification Kit for Illumina platforms was used to quantify pooled libraries by qPCR. Sequencing of the pooled libraries was done on an Illumina NextSeq 500, with clustering at roughly 0.6-1.1 pM. Regarding the original processing steps: TCR data were analyzed using immunoSEQ ANALYZER and the R LymphoSeq package. A rearrangement efficiency score was calculated as productive divided by the sum of productive and non-productive CDR3 sequences. Clonality was assessed using the Gini coefficient and diversity using the Renyi index at alpha=1, with pairwise comparisons between timepoints within each patient. In LymphoSeq, clonal relatedness was computed with an edit distance of 3 and repertoire similarity was computed with the Bhattacharyya coefficient. Linear discriminant analysis on week-3 changes in clonality and diversity was built with the R MASS and caret packages to classify response. The immuneACCESS repertoire file appears here via TCRdb, limited to in-frame rearrangements. These files lack a portion of the clones; in checked studies, under half of the deficit traces to unresolved V genes, and the cause of the others is not known. V, J and clone size were drawn from that table, and D and trimming were deduced from the DNA. The sample contains 25,000 to 30,000 clones, approximately 80% of them found a single time. The ten top clones hold around 10% of the sample.

The sample belongs to a study of blood T cell dynamics during melanoma immunotherapy (dated by TCRdb to 2019 to 2021). A note on the overall study: The patients had metastatic melanoma and were given first-line pembrolizumab or nivolumab plus ipilimumab as standard of care in the United Kingdom. To find early correlates of response, the study profiled the peripheral T cell receptor repertoires of patients with metastatic melanoma both before and after one cycle of checkpoint inhibitor therapy. The training cohort was made up of consecutive patients, while a further independent group of patients from the same centre was pooled to form an external validation set.

The study at large found these results: A bifurcated reorganization of the PBMC repertoire at W3, with increased clonality or increased diversity, was observed in patients who later achieved disease control, unlike in progressors. Whether the T cell clones driving repertoire changes were melanoma-specific or reflected general immune activation could not be determined in the study. The relatively small sample size was acknowledged as a potential limitation on generalization of the results.

The CDR1 and CDR2 encoded by the germline V gene are WSHSY and SAAADI. There are 15 amino acids in the CDR3, from cysteine to phenylalanine inclusive. Left in the record is the CDR3 DNA by itself, 45 bases read in frame from the first base. V loses 2 bases, J loses 7 bases, and the germline ends lie 12 bases apart. The rearranged chain carries TRBV10-2 and TRBJ1-6; TRBD1 could be the D gene, as 5 bases match. This TCR derives from a human donor with melanoma. This specimen consisted of blood, obtained from a patient treated with checkpoint blockade. The nucleotide sequence is TGCGCCAGCAGTGAGAGGGCAGGGATGAATTCACCCCTCCACTTT. Translated, it reads CASSERAGMNSPLHF.